Each of the 13 T cell receptor beta chains below was sequenced from the same sample in a study of T cells in Graves' hyperthyroidism and ophthalmopathy. Template material for amplifying TCR beta CDR3 regions consisted of RNA transcripts. First-round RT-PCR of the TCR CDR3 relied on the HTBI primer set. TCRdb passed the multiplex PCR reads through MiXCR, listing each CDR3 protein once. The repertoire consists of about 59,000 distinct CDR3 sequences, with approximately 53% occurring once and the leading ten covering approximately 3.5%. The sequenced sample consisted of blood. The receptor source for this set is a woman aged 55-75 years with Graves' ophthalmopathy.

This clonotype was found many times. The V gene is TRBV4-2, the J gene TRBJ2-7; the match to TRBD2 covers 7 bases. CDR3 length: 16 residues. Looked up from germline, CDR1 is LGHNA and CDR2 is YNFKEQ. Losses at the gene ends were 1 base for V and 2 bases for J; bases not matched to a gene: 8. DNA of the CDR3: TGTGCCAGCAGCCAAGGGGAGGGTCTAGCACCCTACGAGCAGTACTTC. The encoded protein is CASSQGEGLAPYEQYF.

This clonotype was found a few times. The chain couples TRBV6-6 to TRBJ2-3, with D maybe TRBD2 (6 bases). Trimming took 5 bases from V and 6 from J, leaving 12 bases between them. This CDR3 contains 13 residues. Germline V gene sequence: CDR1 MNHNY, CDR2 SVGAGI (reference sequence). The CDR3, as DNA: TGTGCCAGCAGTCCTTTGACTAGGGATACGCAGTATTTT. This codes for CASSPLTRDTQYF.

The chain carries TRBV2 and TRBJ2-3; D gene unclear. Looked up from germline, CDR1 is SNHLY and CDR2 is FYNNEI. V gave up 8 bases and J gave up 4 bases, with 7 bases separating them. The CDR3 consists of 11 residues. CDR3 amino acids: CASAVADTQYF. CDR3 bases: TGTGCCAGCGCGGTGGCAGATACGCAGTATTTT. Based on the CDR3 plus reference TRBV2 and TRBJ2-3, the full variable domain is EPEVTQTPSHQVTQMGQEVILRCVPISNHLYFYWYRQILGQKVEFLVSFYNNEISEKSEIFDDQFSVERPDGSNFTLKIRSTKLEDSAMYFCASAVADTQYFGPGTRLTVL.

The J gene is TRBJ2-1, the V gene TRBV9; 11 bases are a match to TRBD2. From germline, CDR1 is SGDLS and CDR2 YYNGEE. V trimming: 4 bases; J trimming: 3 bases; junction bases outside the gene matches: 12. The CDR3 has 18 amino acids. The CDR3 protein is CASSPASGGTLIYNEQFF. The CDR3 DNA reads TGTGCCAGCAGCCCCGCTAGCGGGGGGACGCTCATCTACAATGAGCAGTTCTTC.

This clonotype showed up many times. The J gene is TRBJ2-7, the V gene TRBV5-1; D could derive from TRBD1 or TRBD2 (7 bases each). Trimming removed 7 bases from V and 6 bases from J, with 11 bases in between. This CDR3 contains 11 residues. The germline CDR1 and CDR2 sequences are SGHRS and YFSETQ. Here the CDR3 reads CASSRGGEQYF. CDR3 coding DNA: TGCGCCAGCTCCAGGGGGGGCGAGCAGTACTTC.

This clonotype is a singleton in its sample. J is TRBJ2-5 and V is TRBV7-6; TRBD1 is a possible D gene (6 bases). This CDR3 has 16 residues. Between the trimmed V and J ends, which lost 5 bases and 9 bases, there was a span of 25 bases. The germline CDR1 and CDR2 sequences are SGHVS and FNYEAQ. The CDR3: CASSLSTGTSNQPQYF. The CDR3 nucleotides are TGTGCCAGCAGCCTATCGACAGGTACGAGCAATCAGCCCCAGTACTTC.

Remarks on this clonotype: At one boundary the junction diverges from the germline segment, which might be a read error. The V gene is TRBV18, the J gene TRBJ2-3, with D uncertain. Germline V gene data show CDR1 as KGHSH and CDR2 as LQKENI. This CDR3 is 14 amino acids long. The CDR3 spells CTSSPYVSPDTQYF. As DNA, the CDR3 is TGTACCAGCTCACCATATGTCTCCCCAGATACGCAGTATTTT. Together with reference TRBV18 and TRBJ2-3, the CDR3 gives the full variable domain: NAGVMQNPRHLVRRRGQEARLRCSPMKGHSHVYWYRQLPEEGLKFMVYLQKENIIDESGMPKERFSAEFPKEGPSILRIQQVVRGDSAAYFCTSSPYVSPDTQYFGPGTRLTVL.

At least ten counts were recorded for this clonotype. The chain combines TRBV2 with TRBJ2-5; 7 positions agree with TRBD1. CDR3 size: 14 residues. With 6 bases clipped from V and 5 bases from J, the junction kept 9 bases outside the gene matches. The germline V gene encodes CDR1 SNHLY and CDR2 FYNNEI. The CDR3 nucleotides are TGTGCCAGCAGGGAGACAGGGACCACGGAGACCCAGTACTTC. Its protein is CASRETGTTETQYF.

A word on this clonotype: It is unclear where the CDR3 begins or ends on the DNA, so no DNA is shown, and the CDR3 is as TCRdb lists it. This chain links TRBV12-3 or TRBV12-4 with TRBJ2-5; TRBD1, as called in the table, went unchecked against the DNA. A total of 20 residues make up the CDR3, ends included. The CDR3: CASKLGRTEKLFFGSGTQYF.

This clonotype was detected only once. The rearrangement links TRBV20-1 to TRBJ2-3; 11 bases are a match to TRBD1. Germline V gene lookup returns CDR1 DFQATT and CDR2 SNEGSKA (reference sequence). Losses at the gene ends were 6 bases for V and 7 bases for J; bases not matched to a gene: 6. The CDR3 is 13 residues long. The CDR3 DNA follows: TGCAGTGCGGCGGGACAGGGGGTCCATACGCAGTATTTT. It specifies CSAAGQGVHTQYF.

This rearrangement joins TRBV7-9 to TRBJ2-7; TRBD1 agrees at 12 bases. CDR3 length: 15 amino acids. V trimming: 2 bases; J trimming: 5 bases; junction bases outside the gene matches: 4. CDR1 SEHNR and CDR2 FQNEAQ come from the germline V gene (reference sequence). CDR3 sequence reads: CASSLQGTGGDEQYF. The CDR3 bases are TGTGCCAGCAGCTTACAGGGGACAGGGGGCGACGAGCAGTACTTC.

This clonotype was counted at least ten times. The V call is TRBV19, the J call TRBJ1-1, with D perhaps TRBD1 (6 bases). This CDR3 is 14 amino acids long. Germline CDR1 reads LNHDA; CDR2 reads SQIVND (reference sequence). Trimming cost V 9 bases and J 6 bases, with 20 bases left between them. The CDR3 is CASSRGGRGSEAFF. The CDR3 DNA follows: TGTGCCAGCTCGAGGGGGGGGCGTGGTTCTGAAGCTTTCTTT.

This clonotype came up many times. The chain links TRBV9 to TRBJ2-3; the D is unclear. V was pared by 0 bases and J by 0 bases, with 8 bases between. Per the germline V gene, CDR1 is SGDLS and CDR2 is YYNGEE. This CDR3 is 15 amino acids long. Here the CDR3 reads CASSVAAASTDTQYF. The CDR3 nucleotides are TGTGCCAGCAGCGTAGCGGCAGCTAGCACAGATACGCAGTATTTT.